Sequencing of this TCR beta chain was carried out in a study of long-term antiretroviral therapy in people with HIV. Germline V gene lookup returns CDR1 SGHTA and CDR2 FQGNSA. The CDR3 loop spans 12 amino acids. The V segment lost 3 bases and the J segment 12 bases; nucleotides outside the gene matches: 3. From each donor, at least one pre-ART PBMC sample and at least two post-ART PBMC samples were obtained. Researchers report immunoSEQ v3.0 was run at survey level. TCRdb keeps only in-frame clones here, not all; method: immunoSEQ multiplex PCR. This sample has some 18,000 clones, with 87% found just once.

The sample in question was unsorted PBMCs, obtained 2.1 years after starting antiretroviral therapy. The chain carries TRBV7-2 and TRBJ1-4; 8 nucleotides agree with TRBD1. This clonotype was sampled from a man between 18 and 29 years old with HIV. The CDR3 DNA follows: TGTGCCAGCAGCTTGTACAGGGGGGAACTGTTTTTT. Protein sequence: CASSLYRGELFF.